This TCR beta chain was identified during a study of blood T cells in healthy people across ages. Overall study results and limits: CMV infection status of these donors was not known.

V was shortened by 5 bases and J by 4 bases, with 9 bases between the two germline ends. This CDR3 contains 11 residues. Germline V lookup: CDR1 DFQATT, CDR2 SNEGSKA (reference sequence). A second PCR of about 6 to 11 cycles used a sample-barcoded 5' primer and a J-beta primer mix. The authors tagged each cDNA molecule using a template-switch adaptor with 12 random nucleotides. No fewer than 2.5 million CDR3-containing paired-end reads came from each sample. TCRdb called the 5' RACE reads again in MiXCR, with one record for every CDR3 protein. The sample records 700,000 to 950,000 distinct CDR3 sequences, nearly 60% being singletons. All donors came from Russia, were Caucasian and healthy, and spanned ages about 6 to 100. With regard to this clonotype: What it binds is unknown.

The source is a man aged 25-45 years in good health. Sequenced: blood. This rearrangement joins TRBV20-1 to TRBJ2-7, with a tentative D call TRBD2 (5 bases). CDR3: CSAGERYEQYF. The CDR3 DNA follows: TGCAGTGCTGGGGAGAGGTACGAGCAGTACTTC.